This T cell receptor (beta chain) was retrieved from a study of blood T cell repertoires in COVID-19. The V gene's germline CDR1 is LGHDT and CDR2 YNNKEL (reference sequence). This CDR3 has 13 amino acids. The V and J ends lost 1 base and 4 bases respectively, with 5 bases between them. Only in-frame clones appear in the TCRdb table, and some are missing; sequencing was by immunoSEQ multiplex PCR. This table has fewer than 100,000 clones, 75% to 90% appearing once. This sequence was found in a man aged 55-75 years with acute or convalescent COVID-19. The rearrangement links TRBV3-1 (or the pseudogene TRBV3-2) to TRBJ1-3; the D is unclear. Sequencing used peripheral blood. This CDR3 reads CASSQVLGNTIYF. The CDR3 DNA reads TGTGCCAGCAGCCAAGTCCTCGGAAACACCATATATTTT.